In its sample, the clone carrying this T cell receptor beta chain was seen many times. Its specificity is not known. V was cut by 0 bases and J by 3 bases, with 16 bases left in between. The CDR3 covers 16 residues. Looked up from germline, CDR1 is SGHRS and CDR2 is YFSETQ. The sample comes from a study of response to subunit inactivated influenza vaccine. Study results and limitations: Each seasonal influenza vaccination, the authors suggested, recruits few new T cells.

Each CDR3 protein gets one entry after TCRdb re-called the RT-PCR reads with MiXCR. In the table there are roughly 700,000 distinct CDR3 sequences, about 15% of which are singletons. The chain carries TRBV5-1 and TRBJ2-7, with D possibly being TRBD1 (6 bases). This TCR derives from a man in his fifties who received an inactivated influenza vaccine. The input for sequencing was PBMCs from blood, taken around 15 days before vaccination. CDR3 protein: CASSLDGRGPVYEQYF. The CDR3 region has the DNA TGCGCCAGCAGCTTGGACGGCAGGGGTCCCGTCTACGAGCAGTACTTC.